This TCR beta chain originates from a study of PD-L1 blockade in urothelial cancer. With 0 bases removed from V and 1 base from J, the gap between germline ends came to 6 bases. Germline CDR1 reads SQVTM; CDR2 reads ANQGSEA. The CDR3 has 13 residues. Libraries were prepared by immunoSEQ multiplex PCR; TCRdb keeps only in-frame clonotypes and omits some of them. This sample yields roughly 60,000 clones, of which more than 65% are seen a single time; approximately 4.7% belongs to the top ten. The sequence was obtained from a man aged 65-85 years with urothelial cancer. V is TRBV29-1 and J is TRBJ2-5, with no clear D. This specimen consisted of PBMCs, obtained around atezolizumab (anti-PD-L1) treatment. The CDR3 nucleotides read TGCAGCGTTGAAGAACATCTCCAAGAGACCCAGTACTTC. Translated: CSVEEHLQETQYF.